A selection of T cell receptor beta chains follows, all from one sample in a study of blood T cell repertoires in COVID-19. Profiled with immunoSEQ multiplex PCR; TCRdb holds only in-frame clones, not every one. This sample yields 250,000 to 350,000 clones, of which more than 75% are seen a single time; roughly 8% belongs to the top ten. The specimen sequenced was peripheral blood. The receptors were gathered from a woman in her forties or fifties who had recovered from COVID-19. The CDR3 runs from the conserved cysteine through the conserved F or W. The D gene is left open where the match is weak. Clone size is given for some rows only: seen once, a few or many times, or a class if the clone is expanded.

d_call | clone_size | j_call | v_call | cdr3_aa | cdr3_nt
TRBD2 | NA | TRBJ2-2 | TRBV5-4 | CASSTGTTNTGELFF | TGTGCCAGCAGCACCGGGACTACCAACACCGGGGAGCTGTTTTTT
TRBD2 | NA | TRBJ2-1 | TRBV29-1 | CSVEDLGLAGARGEQFF | TGCAGCGTTGAAGATCTCGGACTAGCGGGAGCCCGGGGTGAGCAGTTCTTC
TRBD2 | once | TRBJ2-2 | TRBV2 | CASSRLAGGPVGELFF | TGTGCCAGCAGTCGACTAGCGGGGGGGCCAGTCGGGGAGCTGTTTTTT
TRBD1 | NA | TRBJ1-2 | TRBV28 | CASSPGTGAPYGYTF | TGTGCCAGCAGTCCAGGGACAGGGGCGCCCTATGGCTACACCTTC
NA | NA | TRBJ2-7 | TRBV5-1 | CASSRGPGSNSYEQYF | TGCGCCAGCAGTCGTGGCCCAGGGTCGAACTCCTACGAGCAGTACTTC
TRBD2 | NA | TRBJ2-7 | TRBV5-5 | CASSWAAGGTYEQYF | TGTGCCAGCAGCTGGGCGGCGGGAGGAACCTACGAGCAGTACTTC
NA | NA | TRBJ2-1 | TRBV15 | CATSSERNYYNEQFF | TGTGCCACCAGTTCGGAGCGGAACTACTACAATGAGCAGTTCTTC
NA | NA | TRBJ2-7 | TRBV11-2 | CASSPLRGYYEQYF | TGTGCCAGCAGCCCGCTCAGGGGCTACTACGAGCAGTACTTC
NA | NA | TRBJ1-2 | TRBV2 | CASSEQGFEGYTF | TGTGCCAGCAGTGAACAGGGGTTCGAGGGCTACACCTTC
TRBD1 | medium-sized | TRBJ1-2 | TRBV6-2/TRBV6-3 | CASSYERTGLLVSSF | TGTGCCAGCAGTTACGAGAGGACAGGGCTTCTGGTATCATCCTTC
TRBD2 | NA | TRBJ2-7 | TRBV6-2/TRBV6-3 | CASSRSGGPYEQYF | TGTGCCAGCAGTAGATCGGGAGGGCCCTACGAGCAGTACTTC
NA | once | TRBJ2-1 | TRBV28 | CASRTRGAGDNEQFF | TGTGCCAGCAGAACGCGGGGAGCTGGTGACAATGAGCAGTTCTTC
TRBD1 | NA | TRBJ2-7 | TRBV25-1 | CASSWAGQGYEQYF | TGTGCCAGCAGTTGGGCGGGACAGGGCTACGAGCAGTACTTC
NA | few | TRBJ1-1 | TRBV5-4 | CASGEWDTEAFF | TGTGCCAGCGGAGAGTGGGACACTGAAGCTTTCTTT
TRBD2 | NA | TRBJ2-5 | TRBV27 | CASRYSGGPTQYF | TGTGCCAGCAGGTACAGCGGGGGGCCTACCCAGTACTTC
TRBD1 | NA | TRBJ1-2 | TRBV7-2 | CASSLDRDGYGYTF | TGTGCCAGCAGCCTAGACAGGGACGGGTATGGCTACACCTTC
NA | NA | TRBJ1-6 | TRBV18 | CASSPGRGANSPLHF | TGTGCCAGCTCACCAGGCCGGGGAGCGAATTCACCCCTCCACTTT
TRBD1 | few | TRBJ1-5 | TRBV19 | CASSIVGGQGYPQPQHF | TGTGCCAGTAGTATAGTCGGAGGACAGGGGTATCCTCAGCCCCAGCATTTT
TRBD2 | NA | TRBJ2-2 | TRBV28 | CASRSGGLGTGELFF | TGTGCCAGCCGTAGCGGGGGGCTAGGGACCGGGGAGCTGTTTTTT
TRBD1 | few | TRBJ1-5 | TRBV7-2 | CASSLTGTGGVHQPQHF | TGTGCCAGCAGCTTAACGGGGACAGGAGGAGTTCATCAGCCCCAGCATTTT
NA | NA | TRBJ1-4 | TRBV9 | CASSPRGGAWEKLFF | TGTGCCAGCAGCCCAAGGGGAGGGGCGTGGGAAAAACTGTTTTTT
NA | NA | TRBJ2-3 | TRBV18 | CASSPSKLHTDTQYF | TGTGCCAGCTCACCCTCGAAACTCCACACAGATACGCAGTATTTT